These 7 T cell receptor beta chains came from one sample sequenced in a study of T cells after yellow fever vaccination (dated by TCRdb to the late 2010s). This specimen's treatment or condition label, interpreted: live attenuated yellow fever vaccine strain. The library relied on 5' RACE. This sample was sequenced with an Illumina HiSeq 2500. Using fastp at Q25 and MiXCR, TCRdb reprocessed the public reads and kept productive beta chains. Each record represents a unique CDR3 protein, reported with the most common genes and DNA among its rows. Within this sample are about 350,000 distinct CDR3 sequences, with roughly 7.5% of them counted one time only. Around 17% of the sample rests with the top ten. The material was PBMCs, obtained roughly 46 days after the first yellow fever vaccination. The receptors shown here come from a man in his late teens or twenties who received the YFV17D yellow fever vaccine.

The CDR3 protein is CASSSDREYLNTIYF. The CDR3 coding sequence is TGTGCCAGCAGCTCCGACAGGGAATATTTAAACACCATATATTTT. The V and J genes are TRBV5-4 and TRBJ1-3, with 7 bases fitting TRBD1. V trimming: 3 bases; J trimming: 6 bases; junction bases outside the gene matches: 9. The germline V gene has CDR1 SGHNT and CDR2 YYREEE (reference sequence). The CDR3 has 15 residues. The whole variable domain, remainder taken from reference TRBV5-4 and TRBJ1-3, is ETGVTQSPTHLIKTRGQQVTLRCSSQSGHNTVSWYQQALGQGPQFIFQYYREEENGRGNFPPRFSGLQFPNYSSELNVNALELDDSALYLCASSSDREYLNTIYFGEGSWLTVV.

This clonotype was detected many times. The V and J genes are TRBV7-2 and TRBJ1-6, with no clear D. Deletions cut 7 bases from V and 7 bases from J, with 11 bases between. The CDR3 loop spans 13 amino acids. Germline CDR1 and CDR2: SGHTA and FQGNSA. Here the CDR3 reads CASTLDGNSPLHF. For the CDR3, the DNA is TGTGCCAGCACCCTAGACGGAAATTCACCCCTCCACTTT. The full variable domain, its missing parts supplied by reference TRBV7-2 and TRBJ1-6, is GAGVSQSPSNKVTEKGKDVELRCDPISGHTALYWYRQSLGQGLEFLIYFQGNSAPDKSGLPSDRFSAERTGGSVSTLTIQRTQQEDSAVYLCASTLDGNSPLHFGNGTRLTVT.

The rearrangement uses TRBV4-1 and TRBJ2-7; D might be TRBD1 (5 bases). The CDR3 sequence is 14 residues long. Germline CDR1 and CDR2: MGHRA and YSYEKL. V was trimmed by 4 bases and J by 2 bases, leaving 12 bases between them. DNA for the CDR3: TGCGCCAGCAGCCCTGGGCCAGGGCCCTACGAGCAGTACTTC. This gives the protein CASSPGPGPYEQYF.

This chain joins TRBV6-5 and TRBJ2-7; 8 nucleotides align to TRBD2. CDR1 is MNHEY, CDR2 SVGAGI, per germline. The CDR3 is 13 residues long. The V segment lost 2 bases and the J segment 6 bases; nucleotides outside the gene matches: 3. The CDR3 sequence is CASSYGLAGEQYV. The CDR3 region has the DNA TGTGCCAGCAGTTACGGACTAGCCGGCGAGCAGTACGTC.

The gene calls are TRBV13 and TRBJ2-1, with D tentatively TRBD1 (6 bases). The V gene's germline CDR1 is PRHDT and CDR2 FYEKMQ (reference sequence). CDR3 size: 13 residues. The germline V and J ends were trimmed by 5 bases and 8 bases, with 13 bases remaining between them. CDR3 in DNA: TGTGCCAGCAGCCCAACAGGGTACCATGAGCAGTTCTTC. This translates into CASSPTGYHEQFF.

The chain is built from TRBV19 and TRBJ2-2; D uncertain. V was trimmed by 6 bases and J by 6 bases, leaving 2 bases between them. This CDR3 comprises 10 residues. Germline V gene data show CDR1 as LNHDA and CDR2 as SQIVND (reference sequence). Here the CDR3 DNA reads TGTGCCAGTAGAGCCGGGGAGCTGTTTTTT. This encodes CASRAGELFF.

This clonotype was seen only a few times. The chain has TRBV23-1 and TRBJ1-5, with a weak D call TRBD1 (6 bases). TRBV23-1 is noted as an ORF with a role that remains uncertain. This CDR3 contains 16 residues. V lost 5 bases and J lost 0, with 14 bases in between. CDR3 in amino acids: CASSDRQLYSNQPQHF. The CDR3 bases are TGCGCCAGCAGTGACAGGCAGCTTTATAGCAATCAGCCCCAGCATTTT.